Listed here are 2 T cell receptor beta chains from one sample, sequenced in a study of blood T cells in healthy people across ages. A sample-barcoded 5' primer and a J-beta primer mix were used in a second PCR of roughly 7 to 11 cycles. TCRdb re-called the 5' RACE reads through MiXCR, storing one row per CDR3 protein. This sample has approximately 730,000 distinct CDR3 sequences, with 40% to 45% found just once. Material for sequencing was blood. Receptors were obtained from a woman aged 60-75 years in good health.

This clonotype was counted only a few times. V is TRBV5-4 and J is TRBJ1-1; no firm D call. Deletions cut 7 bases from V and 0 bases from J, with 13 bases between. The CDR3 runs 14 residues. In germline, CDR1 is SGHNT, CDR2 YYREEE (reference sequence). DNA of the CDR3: TGTGCCAGCTCCGCCTGGGATTTGAACACTGAAGCTTTCTTT. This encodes CASSAWDLNTEAFF. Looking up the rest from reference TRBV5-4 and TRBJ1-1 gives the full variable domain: ETGVTQSPTHLIKTRGQQVTLRCSSQSGHNTVSWYQQALGQGPQFIFQYYREEENGRGNFPPRFSGLQFPNYSSELNVNALELDDSALYLCASSAWDLNTEAFFGQGTRLTVV.

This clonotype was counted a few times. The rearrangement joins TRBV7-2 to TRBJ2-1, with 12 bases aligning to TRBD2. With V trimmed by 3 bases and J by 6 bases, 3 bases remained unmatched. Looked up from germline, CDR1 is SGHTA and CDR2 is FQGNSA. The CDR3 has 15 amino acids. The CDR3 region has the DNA TGTGCCAGCAGCTTCCGGACTAGCGGGACCAATGAGCAGTTCTTC. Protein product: CASSFRTSGTNEQFF.